The clone carrying this TCR beta chain was picked up a small number of times. Its antigen is not identified. These data come from a study of CD8 T cells in ankylosing spondylitis. Making the TCR beta libraries involved quantitative 5'-RACE with molecular barcodes. MiXCR, run by TCRdb on the 5' RACE reads, gives a single entry per CDR3 protein. The sample has almost 400,000 distinct CDR3 sequences; about 22% are singletons. The germline V gene encodes CDR1 SGHKS and CDR2 YYEKEE (reference sequence). With 2 bases clipped from V and 7 bases from J, the junction kept 5 bases outside the gene matches. This CDR3 has 14 residues. General study points: Blood of patients with ankylosing spondylitis appeared to be characterized by a TCR beta motif of eight highly homologous variants. Peripheral blood held disease-linked clones only at relatively low frequency, and these were CD8+. Certain motif variants had earlier appeared in reactive arthritis synovial fluid and blood.

The chain recombines TRBV5-5 with TRBJ1-5; TRBD1 matches 8 bases. This clonotype was sampled from a male donor with ankylosing spondylitis. Sequencing was done on a sample of blood, either unsorted or a sorted T cell fraction (not recorded which). The CDR3: CASSLQGVGQPQHF. The CDR3 DNA reads as TGTGCCAGCAGCTTACAGGGGGTTGGACAGCCCCAGCATTTT. The complete variable domain, with remaining parts taken from reference TRBV5-5 and TRBJ1-5, reads DAGVTQSPTHLIKTRGQQVTLRCSPISGHKSVSWYQQVLGQGPQFIFQYYEKEERGRGNFPDRFSARQFPNYSSELNVNALLLGDSALYLCASSLQGVGQPQHFGDGTRLSIL.